A single sample gave rise to the 21 T cell receptor beta chains below, sequenced in a study of T cells in Graves' hyperthyroidism and ophthalmopathy. RNA transcripts were the template for amplifying TCR beta CDR3 regions. RT-PCR in the first round (using the HTBI primer set) targeted the TCR CDR3. One entry per CDR3 protein, called by TCRdb with MiXCR from the multiplex PCR reads. Seen here are 530,000 or so distinct CDR3 sequences, under 60% observed once, and the top ten hold around 8%. The sequencing sample was made of peripheral blood or thyroid tissue (not recorded which). The source is a woman younger than 35 with Graves' hyperthyroidism.

The gene calls are TRBV11-3 and TRBJ2-7, with 7 bases matching TRBD1. The CDR3 covers 14 residues. The V and J ends lost 5 bases and 4 bases, in that order; junction bases with no gene match: 8. The germline V gene has CDR1 SGHNT and CDR2 YENEEA. The CDR3: CASSPGQMGYEQYF. CDR3 nucleotide sequence: TGTGCCAGCAGCCCGGGACAGATGGGGTACGAGCAGTACTTC.

The rearrangement links TRBV20-1 to TRBJ2-7, with 8 bases matching TRBD2. The CDR3 covers 17 residues. The V gene's germline CDR1 is DFQATT and CDR2 SNEGSKA (reference sequence). Losses at the gene ends were 1 base for V and 7 bases for J; bases not matched to a gene: 18. The CDR3 sequence: CSARVLSGSTSYNEQYF. DNA of the CDR3: TGCAGTGCTAGAGTCCTGAGCGGGAGTACCTCCTACAATGAGCAGTACTTC.

Comment on this clonotype: Being one base from a much bigger clone, this may be a read error. The missing conserved phenylalanine or tryptophan at the end of this CDR3 makes a read error likely. V gene TRBV19 combines with J gene TRBJ2-7; D remains unclear. CDR3 size: 13 residues. With 1 base removed from V and 6 bases from J, the gap between germline ends came to 10 bases. CDR1 is LNHDA and CDR2 is SQIVND in the germline V gene (reference sequence). CDR3 sequence: CASSIGTFTEQYL. In DNA, the CDR3 is TGTGCCAGTAGTATAGGTACTTTCACCGAGCAGTACCTC.

The gene calls are TRBV7-3 and TRBJ2-1; 7 nucleotides line up with TRBD2. Unmatched junction bases numbered 5, after V lost 2 bases and J lost 4 bases. Germline loops: CDR1 SGHTA, CDR2 FQGTGA. The CDR3 runs to 15 residues. The CDR3 nucleotides read TGTGCCAGCAGCTTAGCACTAGCGTCTTACAATGAGCAGTTCTTC. Encoded protein: CASSLALASYNEQFF.

Concerning this clonotype itself: The junction and the germline gene differ at one end; a read error may be behind it. This chain links TRBV29-1 with TRBJ1-2, with D perhaps matching TRBD1 (6 bases). Germline V lookup: CDR1 SQVTM, CDR2 ANQGSEA. The CDR3 loop spans 17 amino acids. The CDR3 here is CSVEDLMRGHPLRGYTF. As DNA, the CDR3 is TGTAGCGTTGAAGATCTAATGCGGGGACACCCTCTTCGCGGCTACACCTTC.

Points on this clonotype: A read error may account for a junction end that differs from germline. The chain joins TRBV6-6 to TRBJ2-7, with D perhaps matching TRBD1 (5 bases). Germline V gene lookup returns CDR1 MNHNY and CDR2 SVGAGI (reference sequence). The CDR3 extends over 12 amino acids. CDR3 DNA: TGTGCCAGCCGACAGAGCTCCCACGAGCAGTACTTC. Amino acids: CASRQSSHEQYF.

A note on this clonotype: This may be a read error: a much more frequent sequence differs by one nucleotide. The chain employs TRBV5-1 and TRBJ1-4, with 10 nucleotides matching TRBD1. Germline assignment: CDR1 SGHRS and CDR2 YFSETQ. The CDR3 spans 14 residues. V gave up 4 bases and J gave up 8 bases; unmatched junction bases: 5. The CDR3 DNA follows: TGCGCCAGCAGCGTTGACAGGGGGCTGGAAAAACTGTTTTTT. Amino acids: CASSVDRGLEKLFF.

This clonotype was counted a single time. This chain connects TRBV12-3 or TRBV12-4 to TRBJ1-3; D ambiguous. The V and J ends lost 4 bases and 4 bases respectively, with 11 bases between them. This CDR3 is built from 14 residues. CDR3 loop: CASSSDGVGNTIYF. In nucleotides, the CDR3 is TGTGCCAGCAGTTCGGACGGGGTAGGAAACACCATATATTTT.

The V call is TRBV2, the J call TRBJ2-7, with 8 bases that match TRBD1. Trimming took 5 bases from V and 0 from J; bases not matched to a gene: 6. Germline CDR1 and CDR2: SNHLY and FYNNEI. The CDR3 consists of 15 residues. The CDR3 sequence: CASSTRTGSSYEQYF. CDR3 DNA: TGTGCCAGCAGTACTCGGACAGGGAGCTCCTACGAGCAGTACTTC.

About this clonotype: Germline and junction disagree at one end, which may indicate a read error. The CDR3 reads CASSYDRAGTGGNQPQHF. CDR3 bases: TGCGCCAGCAGTTACGACAGGGCCGGGACAGGAGGGAATCAGCCCCAGCATTTT. J is TRBJ1-5 and V is TRBV7-9; 8 positions match TRBD1. This CDR3 is built from 18 residues. Germline CDR1 and CDR2: SEHNR and FQNEAQ (reference sequence).

The gene calls are TRBV20-1 and TRBJ2-7; 11 bases map to TRBD2. The germline V gene encodes CDR1 DFQATT and CDR2 SNEGSKA (reference sequence). This CDR3 has 16 amino acids. After removal of 3 bases from V and 2 bases from J, the junction contained 9 bases not matched to a gene. CDR3 DNA: TGCAGTGCTAGTGGGACTAGCGGAGCTCCCCCCTACGAGCAGTACTTC. The encoded protein is CSASGTSGAPPYEQYF.

V and J are TRBV2 and TRBJ1-1; possible D gene TRBD1, 6 bases. Germline V gene data show CDR1 as SNHLY and CDR2 as FYNNEI. V shed 0 bases and J shed 7 bases, with 15 bases lying between them. The length of the CDR3 is 15 residues. In DNA form, the CDR3 reads TGTGCCAGCAGTGAAGCCTCGAGGGGGGTGGATGAAGCTTTCTTT. As protein: CASSEASRGVDEAFF.

CDR3 nucleotides: TGTGCCATCAGTGAGAGCGGGAGGTTTTACAATGAGCAGTTCTTC. Amino acids: CAISESGRFYNEQFF. The rearrangement links TRBV10-3 to TRBJ2-1; 9 bases align to TRBD2. Germline lookup yields CDR1 ENHRY and CDR2 SYGVKD. This CDR3 spans 15 amino acids. V shed 2 bases and J 4 bases; nucleotides not matched to a gene: 3.

This chain joins TRBV7-9 and TRBJ1-2; 7 bases are shared with TRBD1. There are 16 residues in the CDR3. V lost 3 bases to trimming and J lost 4 bases; unmatched junction nucleotides: 11. Germline-derived CDR1 and CDR2 are SEHNR and FQNEAQ (reference sequence). CDR3 sequence reads: CASSFRTGPPSYGYTF. CDR3 coding DNA: TGTGCCAGCAGCTTCAGGACAGGTCCTCCATCCTATGGCTACACCTTC.

This clonotype has at least ten counts. This chain connects TRBV24-1 to TRBJ1-5; 7 bases agree with TRBD1. CDR3 length: 16 residues. The V segment lost 5 bases and the J segment 6 bases; nucleotides outside the gene matches: 12. From germline, CDR1 is KGHDR and CDR2 SFDVKD. The CDR3 nucleotides are TGTGCCACCAGTGCGACAGGGCAGGTATTCGGTCAGCCCCAGCATTTT. It codes for CATSATGQVFGQPQHF.

This chain joins TRBV24-1 and TRBJ2-3; TRBD1 aligns across 9 bases. Losses at the gene ends were 4 bases for V and 4 bases for J; bases not matched to a gene: 11. Germline CDR1 reads KGHDR; CDR2 reads SFDVKD. The length of the CDR3 is 17 residues. The CDR3 sequence is CATSDPPGQGWADTQYF. The CDR3 nucleotides are TGTGCCACCAGTGACCCGCCAGGACAGGGGTGGGCAGATACGCAGTATTTT.

This clonotype was counted only a few times. The chain combines TRBV12-3 or TRBV12-4 with TRBJ2-1; D ambiguous. V dropped 1 base and J dropped 4 bases, with 8 bases sitting between them. The CDR3 extends over 14 amino acids. The DNA for the CDR3 is TGTGCCAGCAGTTTAGGGTTGGTGTACAATGAGCAGTTCTTC. Translation: CASSLGLVYNEQFF.

This clonotype has a single count. A read error may be the cause here, since a much bigger clone is one base away. This sequence joins TRBV15 and TRBJ2-3, with D maybe TRBD2 (5 bases). Germline CDR1 reads LNHNV; CDR2 reads YYDKDF (reference sequence). The V end lost 8 bases, the J end lost 0 bases, and 15 bases lay between the germline ends. The CDR3 is 15 amino acids. CDR3 bases: TGTGCCACCCTTAGCGATACTTCTAGCACAGATACGCAGTATTTT. Translating gives CATLSDTSSTDTQYF.

At least ten counts were recorded for this clonotype. This sequence joins TRBV7-9 and TRBJ1-2, with 12 bases that match TRBD1. Germline V lookup: CDR1 SEHNR, CDR2 FQNEAQ (reference sequence). V shed 5 bases, J shed 6 bases, and the junction held 7 bases outside the gene matches. The CDR3 loop spans 15 amino acids. CDR3 sequence (DNA): TGTGCCAGCAGCGTTACCGGGACAGGGGGCGATGGCTACACCTTC. It specifies CASSVTGTGGDGYTF.

The V gene is TRBV29-1, the J gene TRBJ1-1; D might be TRBD1 (5 bases). Trimming removed 0 bases from V and 7 bases from J, with 12 bases in between. The CDR3 totals 13 residues. Germline values: CDR1 SQVTM, CDR2 ANQGSEA. The CDR3 sequence is CSVEDPTVGEAFF. The DNA for the CDR3 is TGCAGCGTTGAAGATCCGACAGTTGGTGAAGCTTTCTTT.

The rearrangement joins TRBV7-9 to TRBJ2-5, with TRBD2 as a possible D gene (8 bases). The DNA matches TRBJ2-1 better at its end, which makes the J call doubtful. The germline CDR1 and CDR2 sequences are SEHNR and FQNEAQ (reference sequence). The length of the CDR3 is 15 residues. Written as DNA, the CDR3 is TGTGCCAGCAGCTCACAGGGGCCCGGGACTAGTGAGCAGTTCTTC. This sequence encodes CASSSQGPGTSEQFF.